What follows are 18 T cell receptor beta chains derived from one specimen sequenced in a study of cytomegalovirus exposure and HLA in healthy donors (dated by TCRdb to the late 2010s). Library method: the immunoSEQ multiplex PCR assay. The multiplex PCR relied on a mix of 60 forward primers for TCR Vbeta segments and 13 reverse primers for TCR Jbeta segments. TCRdb provides this immuneACCESS table in a form limited to in-frame rearrangements. Some clones are lacking; in checked studies, under half of them reflect an unresolved V gene, and why the rest are absent is not known. The sample yields fewer than 140,000 clones; 75% to 85% were counted once. The top ten clones comprise 1.5% to 2% of the sample. Material for sequencing was PBMCs. Receptors were obtained from a man between 45 and 60 years old in good health and CMV-seronegative.

This chain connects TRBV7-7 to TRBJ2-2; D possibly corresponds to TRBD1 (6 bases). Per germline, CDR1 SSHAT and CDR2 FNYEAQ (reference sequence). The CDR3 consists of 15 residues. Trimming left V 1 base short and J 6 bases short, with 12 bases between. CDR3 loop: CASSLGMGQAGELFF. The DNA for the CDR3 is TGTGCCAGCAGCTTAGGAATGGGACAAGCCGGGGAGCTGTTTTTT.

This clone showed up just once. The CDR3 sequence: CASSVRDSGYTF. The CDR3 bases are TGTGCCAGTAGTGTCAGGGATTCCGGCTACACCTTC. The chain joins TRBV19 to TRBJ1-2; tentative D call: TRBD1 (5 bases). The germline CDR1 and CDR2 sequences are LNHDA and SQIVND (reference sequence). This CDR3 has 12 amino acids. V shed 5 bases and J shed 8 bases, with 12 bases lying between them.

The gene calls are TRBV7-3 and TRBJ1-1; 9 bases match TRBD1. CDR3 length: 15 amino acids. The J segment lost 2 bases and the V segment lost 3 bases, leaving 4 bases of the junction unmatched. Germline V gene lookup returns CDR1 SGHTA and CDR2 FQGTGA. CDR3 in amino acids: CASSFAGQGNTEAFF. CDR3 DNA sequence: TGTGCCAGCAGCTTCGCGGGACAGGGAAACACTGAAGCTTTCTTT.

V and J are TRBV5-1 and TRBJ1-5, with 9 positions matching TRBD1. Germline CDR1 is SGHRS and CDR2 is YFSETQ. The CDR3 covers 15 residues. Germline trimming cut 4 bases from V and 3 bases from J; bases unmatched to any gene: 5. CDR3 in DNA: TGCGCCAGCAGCAGAACAGGGGGCTTCAATCAGCCCCAGCATTTT. It specifies CASSRTGGFNQPQHF. The whole variable domain, remainder taken from reference TRBV5-1 and TRBJ1-5, is KAGVTQTPRYLIKTRGQQVTLSCSPISGHRSVSWYQQTPGQGLQFLFEYFSETQRNKGNFPGRFSGRQFSNSRSEMNVSTLELGDSALYLCASSRTGGFNQPQHFGDGTRLSIL.

The CDR3 DNA follows: TGTGCCTGGAGTGTAGCACTAGCGGGGGAAACCTACGAGCAGTACTTC. It is translated as CAWSVALAGETYEQYF. The chain is built from TRBV30 and TRBJ2-7; 11 nucleotides agree with TRBD2. V lost 0 bases and J lost 2; bases outside the gene matches: 6. The germline CDR1 and CDR2 sequences are GTSNPN and SVGIG (reference sequence). The CDR3 is 16 amino acids.

The CDR3 protein is CASSPGGIQPQHF. The CDR3 DNA reads TGTGCCAGCAGCCCAGGGGGCATTCAGCCCCAGCATTTT. The rearrangement links TRBV6-6 to TRBJ1-5, with TRBD1 matching over 8 bases. J gave up 6 bases and V 6 bases, and 4 bases lay outside the gene matches. The CDR3 totals 13 residues. The V gene's germline CDR1 is MNHNY and CDR2 SVGAGI (reference sequence).

This chain joins TRBV5-1 and TRBJ2-3; a possible D gene is TRBD1 (7 bases). The CDR3 has 15 residues. Germline CDR1 is SGHRS and CDR2 is YFSETQ. V was pared by 0 bases and J by 5 bases, with 13 bases between. CDR3 DNA sequence: TGCGCCAGCAGCTTGGACAGGGGCGGGGAAGATACGCAGTATTTT. Translated: CASSLDRGGEDTQYF.

The chain carries TRBV7-2 and TRBJ2-5, with D perhaps matching TRBD2 (6 bases). The J call may be mistaken, given a closer DNA end match to TRBJ2-7. This CDR3 comprises 15 residues. CDR1 is SGHTA and CDR2 is FQGNSA in the germline V gene. The CDR3 region has the DNA TGTGCCAGCAGCTTAGTGGCGGGGAGAACCTACGAGCAGTACTTC. This gives the protein CASSLVAGRTYEQYF.

The chain combines TRBV28 with TRBJ2-1; 10 bases fit TRBD2. The CDR3 is made up of 17 amino acids. Trimming removed 5 bases from V and 8 bases from J; junction bases left unmatched: 15. The germline V gene encodes CDR1 MDHEN and CDR2 SYDVKM. CDR3 sequence reads: CASSTRLSSGGADEQFF. Written as DNA, the CDR3 is TGTGCCAGCAGTACCCGACTTTCGAGCGGGGGGGCGGATGAGCAGTTCTTC. Together with reference TRBV28 and TRBJ2-1, the CDR3 gives the full variable domain: DVKVTQSSRYLVKRTGEKVFLECVQDMDHENMFWYRQDPGLGLRLIYFSYDVKMKEKGDIPEGYSVSREKKERFSLILESASTNQTSMYLCASSTRLSSGGADEQFFGPGTRLTVL.

The rearrangement joins TRBV19 to TRBJ2-3, with D uncertain. Per germline, CDR1 LNHDA and CDR2 SQIVND (reference sequence). The CDR3 is 16 residues long. Trimming cost V 6 bases and J 2 bases, with 18 bases left between them. The CDR3 nucleotides read TGTGCCAGTAGCCATCCAAGTGGGCCCCTCACAGATACGCAGTATTTT. It specifies CASSHPSGPLTDTQYF.

This chain links TRBV5-5 with TRBJ1-3, with D perhaps TRBD1 (6 bases). The CDR3 covers 15 residues. The germline gives CDR1 SGHKS, CDR2 YYEKEE (reference sequence). V was trimmed by 2 bases and J by 4 bases, leaving 13 bases between them. The CDR3: CASSLQGLPGNTIYF. In DNA, the CDR3 is TGTGCCAGCAGCTTACAGGGACTACCCGGAAACACCATATATTTT.

V is TRBV5-1 and J is TRBJ1-3, with a possible D match to TRBD1 (6 bases). CDR1 SGHRS and CDR2 YFSETQ come from the germline V gene. The CDR3 loop spans 16 amino acids. Between the trimmed V and J ends, which lost 4 bases and 4 bases, there was a span of 18 bases. The CDR3 nucleotides read TGCGCCAGCAGCCGAGGGGACATCGAGGCCGGAAACACCATATATTTT. It translates to CASSRGDIEAGNTIYF.

V and J are TRBV5-1 and TRBJ1-1; the match to TRBD1 covers 9 bases. This CDR3 has 15 residues. Per the germline V gene, CDR1 is SGHRS and CDR2 is YFSETQ. J gave up 1 base and V 4 bases, and 5 bases lay outside the gene matches. In DNA, the CDR3 is TGCGCCAGCAGCCCCGGGGACAGGGAGAACACTGAAGCTTTCTTT. This gives the protein CASSPGDRENTEAFF.

The rearrangement uses TRBV10-3 and TRBJ1-5; a possible D gene is TRBD1 (5 bases). This CDR3 is built from 17 residues. Germline CDR1 is ENHRY and CDR2 is SYGVKD. The ends were cut back, 0 bases at V and 7 bases at J, with 19 bases in the middle. The CDR3 is CAISESGTQGRGQPQHF. CDR3 DNA sequence: TGTGCCATCAGTGAGTCCGGGACCCAAGGGCGGGGGCAGCCCCAGCATTTT.

The chain combines TRBV7-3 with TRBJ1-1; D perhaps matches TRBD1 (5 bases). Germline V CDR1 and CDR2: SGHTA, FQGTGA. V lost 5 bases, J lost 8 bases, and 18 bases lay in between. The CDR3 loop spans 14 amino acids. CDR3 sequence reads: CASSPGTAVGEAFF. CDR3 sequence (DNA): TGTGCCAGCAGCCCAGGGACTGCGGTAGGAGAAGCTTTCTTT.

The chain couples TRBV7-2 to TRBJ2-1; TRBD2 might be the D (6 bases). The CDR3 length is 13 residues. V lost 6 bases, J lost 8 bases, and 14 bases lay in between. Germline CDR1 and CDR2: SGHTA and FQGNSA. Here the CDR3 reads CASSLSLAYEQFF. CDR3 in DNA: TGTGCCAGCAGTCTGTCCCTAGCGTATGAGCAGTTCTTC.

This chain links TRBV6-5 with TRBJ1-3; 7 positions match TRBD1. Germline CDR1 reads MNHEY; CDR2 reads SVGAGI. The CDR3 extends over 14 amino acids. Trimming removed 4 bases from V and 8 bases from J; junction bases left unmatched: 8. The CDR3 sequence: CASSFLDRPDTIYF. DNA of the CDR3: TGTGCCAGCAGTTTTTTGGACAGGCCGGACACCATATATTTT.

The chain links TRBV5-1 to TRBJ2-2, with D tentatively TRBD1 (6 bases). Per the germline V gene, CDR1 is SGHRS and CDR2 is YFSETQ. V gave up 5 bases and J gave up 2 bases, with 13 bases separating them. The CDR3 runs 15 residues. The CDR3 DNA reads as TGCGCCAGCAGAGGATCCAGGGGTAACACCGGGGAGCTGTTTTTT. Protein product: CASRGSRGNTGELFF.